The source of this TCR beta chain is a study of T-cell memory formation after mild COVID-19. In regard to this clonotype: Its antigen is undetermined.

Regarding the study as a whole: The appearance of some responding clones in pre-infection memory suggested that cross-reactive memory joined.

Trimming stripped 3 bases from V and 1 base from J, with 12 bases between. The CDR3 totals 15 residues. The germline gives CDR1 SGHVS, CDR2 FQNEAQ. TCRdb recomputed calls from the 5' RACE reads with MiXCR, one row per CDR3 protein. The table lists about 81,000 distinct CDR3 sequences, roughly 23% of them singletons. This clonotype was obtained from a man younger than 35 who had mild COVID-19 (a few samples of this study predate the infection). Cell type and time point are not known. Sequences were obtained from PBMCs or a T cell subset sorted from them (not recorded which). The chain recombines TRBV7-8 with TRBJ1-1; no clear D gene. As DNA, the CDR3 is TGTGCCAGCAGCTTGTCTCGCGCAGGGAACACTGAAGCTTTCTTT. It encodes CASSLSRAGNTEAFF. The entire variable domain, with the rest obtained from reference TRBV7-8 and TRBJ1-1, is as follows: GAGVSQSPRYKVAKRGQDVALRCDPISGHVSLFWYQQALGQGPEFLTYFQNEAQLDKSGLPSDRFFAERPEGSVSTLKIQRTQQEDSAVYLCASSLSRAGNTEAFFGQGTRLTVV.